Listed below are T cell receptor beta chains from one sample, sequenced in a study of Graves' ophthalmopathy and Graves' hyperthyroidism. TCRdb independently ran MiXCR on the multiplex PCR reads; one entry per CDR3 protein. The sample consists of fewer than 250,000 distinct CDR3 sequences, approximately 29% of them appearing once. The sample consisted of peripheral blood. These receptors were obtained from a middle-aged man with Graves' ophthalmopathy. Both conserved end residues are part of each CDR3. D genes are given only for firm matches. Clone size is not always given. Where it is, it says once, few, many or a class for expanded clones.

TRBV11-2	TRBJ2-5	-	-	CASTGRVRQETQYF	TGTGCCAGCACCGGCAGGGTTCGACAAGAGACCCAGTACTTC
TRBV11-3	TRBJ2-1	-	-	CASSFTGSNEQFF	TGTGCCAGCAGCTTCACAGGGAGTAATGAGCAGTTCTTC
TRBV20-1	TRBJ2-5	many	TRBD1	CSASPGQGYQETQYF	TGCAGTGCTAGTCCAGGACAGGGGTACCAAGAGACCCAGTACTTC
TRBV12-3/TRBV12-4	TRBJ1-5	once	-	CASRLNRDNNQPQHF	TGTGCCAGCAGGCTAAACCGGGACAACAATCAGCCCCAGCATTTT
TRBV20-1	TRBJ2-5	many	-	CSATEGAQETQYF	TGCAGTGCTACGGAAGGGGCCCAAGAGACCCAGTACTTC
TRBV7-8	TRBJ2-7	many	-	CASSSLRDNEQYF	TGTGCCAGCAGCTCCTTAAGGGACAACGAGCAGTACTTC
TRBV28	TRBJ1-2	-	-	CASSSPGPRNYGYTF	TGTGCCAGCAGTTCCCCAGGACCTAGGAACTATGGCTACACCTTC
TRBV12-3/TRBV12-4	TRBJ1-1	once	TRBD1	CASSRTPTGGTEAFF	TGTGCCAGCAGTAGGACCCCGACAGGGGGGACTGAAGCTTTCTTT
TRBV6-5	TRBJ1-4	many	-	CASRSRGDATNEKLFF	TGTGCCAGCAGAAGCAGGGGAGATGCAACTAATGAAAAACTGTTTTTT
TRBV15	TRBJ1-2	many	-	CATSRDGGGGYTF	TGTGCCACCAGCAGAGACGGAGGGGGAGGCTACACCTTC
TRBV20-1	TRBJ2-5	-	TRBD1	CSARDGQVGTETQYF	TGCAGTGCGAGAGACGGACAGGTGGGAACAGAGACCCAGTACTTC
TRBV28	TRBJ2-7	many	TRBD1	CASSPTRDRSSYEQYF	TGTGCCAGCAGCCCGACCCGGGACAGGAGCTCCTACGAGCAGTACTTC
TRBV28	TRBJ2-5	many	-	CASSLLGGIKQTQYF	TGTGCCAGCAGTTTACTGGGTGGGATCAAACAGACCCAGTACTTC
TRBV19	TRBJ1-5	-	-	CASSYSARRQPQHF	TGTGCCAGTAGTTACAGTGCCCGCCGTCAGCCCCAGCATTTT
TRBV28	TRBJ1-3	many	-	CASGTGRGNTIYF	TGTGCCAGCGGAACAGGGAGGGGAAACACCATATATTTT
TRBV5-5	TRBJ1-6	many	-	CASSLEGGTVNSPLHF	TGTGCCAGCAGCTTGGAAGGGGGTACAGTAAATTCACCCCTCCACTTT
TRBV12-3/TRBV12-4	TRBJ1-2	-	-	CASSGDGSNYGYTF	TGTGCCAGCAGTGGGGACGGGTCAAACTATGGCTACACCTTC
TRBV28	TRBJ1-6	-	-	CASNGGSPLHF	TGTGCCAGCAACGGGGGATCACCCCTCCACTTT